The T cell receptor beta chain described here comes from a study of vaccination effects on CD4 cells after COVID-19. The CDR3 runs to 13 residues. V was pared by 6 bases and J by 6 bases, with 5 bases of the junction left unmatched. Before any sequencing was done, the ViraFEST assay used viral peptide pools to expand antigen-specific CD4+ T cells. At the end of 9 to 11 days of culture, CD4+ T cells were isolated. PCR-confirmed SARS-CoV-2 infection occurred in the person between March and December 2020. With roughly 9.1 ug/ml peptides and 9.5 to 10 IU/ml IL-2, around 2.1 million PBMC per well were cultured. In regard to this clone: Its target is not known.

The protocol was immunoSEQ multiplex PCR, while the TCRdb copy is restricted to in-frame clones and leaves out a portion. The sample has more than 45,000 clones, 65% to 80% seen once. Sample: CD4+ T cells from PBMCs cultured with HIV peptides, taken before COVID-19 vaccination. Subset given: HIV-1 Nef peptide pool negative control/reference culture. The receptor's source is a human donor who had a prior SARS-CoV-2 infection. The rearrangement links TRBV12-3 or TRBV12-4 to TRBJ1-5; 7 bases fit TRBD1. The CDR3 DNA is TGTGCCAGCAGCGACAGGGTAGCTCAGCCCCAGCATTTT. Protein: CASSDRVAQPQHF.